The clone carrying this T cell receptor (beta chain) has only a few counts. Unique molecular identifiers were used in preparing the TCRbeta library. MiXCR was run by TCRdb on the PCR reads, yielding one entry per CDR3 protein. There are about 610,000 distinct CDR3 sequences in the sample; about 10% occur only once, and roughly 4% lies in the top ten. The sample belongs to a study of T-cell reconstitution after alpha-beta-depleted transplantation in children. This CDR3 has 15 residues. The V end lost 11 bases, the J end lost 1 base, and 19 bases lay between the germline ends. In germline, CDR1 is ENHRY, CDR2 SYGVKD.

The sequences come from PBMCs from the stem cell graft donor, collected from the stem cell graft. J is TRBJ2-3 and V is TRBV10-3; D possibly corresponds to TRBD1 (7 bases). This clonotype was obtained from a human donor who donated a stem cell graft to a child with acute myeloid leukemia. The DNA of the CDR3 is TGTGCCGCACAAGGGGGCAGGGAGGGCACAGATACGCAGTATTTT. It translates to CAAQGGREGTDTQYF.